This TCR beta chain stems from a study of lymphopenia after photon versus proton radiotherapy (dated by TCRdb to between 2019 and 2020). Regarding the complete study: Photon and proton radiation therapy were compared by the study for their immunological effects in patients with gastrointestinal tumors who developed high-grade lymphopenia. The roughly 21 patients in the cohort had gastrointestinal tumors, were treated with either photon or proton therapy, and subsequently developed lymphopenia. The study aimed to characterize how the two radiation modalities differ in their impact on the immune system. General conclusions and limits of the study: The authors looked at the survival association only in patients who died, and they framed better survival with proton therapy as a possibility rather than a demonstrated result. Once the lymphocyte count had reached its nadir, the repertoires of photon-treated patients showed oligoclonal expansion, particularly of CD8+ Temra cells, and this expansion drove the decline in diversity. During treatment, patients who received photon therapy lost naive T cells and TCR diversity and gained effector/memory populations, whereas patients who received proton therapy remained relatively stable. Across the cohort, an inverse correlation was found between a larger post-nadir drop in TCR diversity and overall survival time among patients who died.

Details on this clone: What antigen it recognizes has not been identified. No qualities accompany the bases; no much larger clone lies one base away.

The method was the immunoSEQ multiplex PCR assay. Alongside multiparametric flow cytometry, deep sequencing of rearranged TCR beta loci was used to profile the T cell repertoires. As stored in TCRdb, this immuneACCESS dataset retains in-frame rearrangements with V and J assigned. A fraction of the clones does not appear; measured against another copy, unresolved V genes explain less than half of the discrepancy, and the remainder lacks a known reason. The sample data list 150,000 to 200,000 clones, and approximately 91% of these were observed just once. The ten largest clonotypes hold around 5% of the sample. The CDR3 numbers 15 residues from cysteine through phenylalanine. Only the CDR3 part of the read is kept: 45 bases, read in frame from the first base. Here V drops 4 bases and J drops 5 bases, and the junction holds 10 bases not matched to any gene. Via the germline V gene, CDR1 is SNHLY and CDR2 FYNNEI.

This receptor was identified in a man aged 50 or older with gastric cancer. The specimen was peripheral blood, collected from a patient treated with photon-based radiotherapy. The chain couples TRBV2 to TRBJ1-2, and 7 bases in between align with TRBD1. The CDR3 corresponds to CASSGPGTVTYGYTF. At the DNA level, the sequence is TGTGCCAGCAGTGGACCCGGGACAGTAACTTATGGCTACACCTTC.